This T cell receptor (beta chain) was documented in a study of Ad26.COV2.S vaccination and SARS-CoV-2 variants (dated by TCRdb to 2020 to 2023). With regard to the full study: Donors in the vaccine arm were drawn from COV1001, a multicentre, randomized, double-blind, placebo-controlled phase I-IIa trial testing Ad26.COV2.S in healthy adults. Ad26.COV2.S was given intramuscularly at 5x10^10 or 1x10^11 viral particles, as a single shot or as two shots 56 days apart. TCRbeta repertoire sequencing was used to assess the specificity and breadth of SARS-CoV-2-reactive T cell receptors after Ad26.COV2.S vaccination. The TCR-sequenced set comprised about 32 samples: some 20 Ad26.COV2.S vaccine recipients, 5 placebo recipients and 8 SARS-CoV-2 convalescent individuals. Participants in the trial were split at random into five groups of five each, receiving low-dose or high-dose Ad26.COV2.S once or twice, or else placebo on both occasions. Blinding of investigators to trial group allocation was maintained during experiments and outcome assessment.

The immunoSEQ Assay was used to sequence TCRbeta CDR3 regions. After extraction, genomic DNA underwent amplification by bias-controlled multiplex PCR, followed by high-throughput sequencing. Concerning the study's data processing: Collapsing and filtering of sequences were performed to quantify the absolute abundance of each unique TCRbeta CDR3 region. T cell fraction was estimated by normalizing TCRbeta template counts to usable DNA, with usable DNA measured through amplification of reference genes found in all nucleated cells. Repertoire TCRs were annotated as SARS-CoV-2-specific when V gene, CDR3 amino acid sequence and J gene were exactly matched to a known reactive TCR set. The reference SARS-CoV-2 TCR set came from MIRA and was filtered for enrichment in COVID-19-positive ImmuneCODE repertoires, removing public or cross-reactive TCRs. Using the MIRA antigens, annotated TCRs were further analysed by specific ORF or by position within an ORF. Breadth was defined as annotated unique rearrangements over total unique productive rearrangements; depth was the summed frequency of those rearrangements. Group comparisons of TCR breadth used two-sided Wilcoxon rank-sum tests. The source is immuneACCESS, and TCRdb retained only in-frame sequences with V and J called. Part of the clones is not carried over; for the studies checked, unresolved V genes explain less than half of this, and the remainder is unexplained. D and trimming were read from the DNA, whereas the V and J calls and clone size are those reported in that table. Recorded for this sample are roughly 350,000 clones; about 88% of them occurred a single time. Of the sample, approximately 5.9% falls within the top ten clones.

Taken with the paper, the label for treatment or condition translates to: roughly 20 received Ad26.COV2.S at low or high dose, single or two shots; 5 received placebo; per-sample allocation not given. For vaccine and placebo recipients, the sequenced repertoires came from samples collected on day 63 after the first injection. In Cohort 1b, 25 adults aged 18-55 years were enrolled at a single site in Boston, USA, between 29 July and 7 August 2020. Ad26.COV2.S was a replication-incompetent adenovirus type 26 vector that expressed a prefusion-stabilized SARS-CoV-2 spike protein derived from the original Wuhan strain. Summary of the overall study and its limitations: The study was not powered to compare responses between vaccine doses or regimens. After vaccination, spike-specific CD8+ and CD4+ T cell responses were reported to show substantial breadth. According to the authors, total T cell responses may have been underestimated by the TCR breadth and depth analyses. Vaccine and placebo recipients had comparable non-spike TCR breadth, which fits with the vaccine containing only spike. Ad26.COV2.S recipients had higher spike-specific TCR breadth than placebo recipients (P = 0.0014).

The CDR3 has 15 amino acids, counting the end cysteine and phenylalanine. The CDR3 DNA has 45 bases and is translated from base 1. Taken from the germline V gene (reference sequence), the CDR1 and CDR2 loops are MNHEY and SMNVEV. Clipping removes 1 base from V and 6 bases from J, with 4 as the unmatched junction base count. This clone has just one count. Its cognate antigen has yet to be identified. No much larger clone exists at a distance of one base, and base qualities are not known. The source is a person between 18 and 59 years old who received the Ad26.COV2.S COVID-19 vaccine or a placebo. The sample here was peripheral blood, taken in a trial of Ad26.COV2.S vaccine versus placebo. The chain is encoded by TRBV27 joined to TRBJ2-2; TRBD2 agrees with 8 junctional bases. Here the CDR3 is given as CASSLYGRAAGELFF. The DNA sequence follows: TGTGCCAGCAGTTTATACGGGAGGGCCGCCGGGGAGCTGTTTTTT.